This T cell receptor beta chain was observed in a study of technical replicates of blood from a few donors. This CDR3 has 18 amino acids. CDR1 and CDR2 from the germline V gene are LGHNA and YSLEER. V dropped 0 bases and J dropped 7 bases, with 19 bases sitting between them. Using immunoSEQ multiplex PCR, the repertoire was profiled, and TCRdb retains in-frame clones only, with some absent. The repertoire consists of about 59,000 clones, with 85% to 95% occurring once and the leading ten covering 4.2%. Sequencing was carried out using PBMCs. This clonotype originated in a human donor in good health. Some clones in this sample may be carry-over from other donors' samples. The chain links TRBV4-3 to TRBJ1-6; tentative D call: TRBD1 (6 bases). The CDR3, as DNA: TGCGCCAGCAGCCAAGAACCCGGGACAACCCTCCGGAATTCACCCCTCCACTTT. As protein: CASSQEPGTTLRNSPLHF.